This TCR beta chain was observed in a study of T cells after yellow fever vaccination. Study context: Low-cell-number fractions underwent preparation using SMART-Seq v4 Ultra Low Input.

This CDR3 has 15 residues. Trimming took off 5 bases at V and 7 bases at J, with 18 bases between the two ends. The germline V gene has CDR1 SEHNR and CDR2 FQNEAQ (reference sequence). One entry per CDR3 protein results from TCRdb running MiXCR on the 5' RACE reads. The sample carries about 350,000 distinct CDR3 sequences, roughly 8.6% recorded once. This clonotype has a handful of counts. V usage is TRBV7-9 and J usage is TRBJ1-5; weak D call: TRBD1 (5 bases). The sequenced sample was PBMCs, obtained 35 to 50 days after the first yellow fever vaccination. The clonotype was recovered from a man younger than 35 who received the YFV17D yellow fever vaccine. The CDR3 region has the DNA TGTGCCAGCAGCGCCCGGGGAGGGCAGGGCCAGCCCCAGCATTTT. Translating gives CASSARGGQGQPQHF.